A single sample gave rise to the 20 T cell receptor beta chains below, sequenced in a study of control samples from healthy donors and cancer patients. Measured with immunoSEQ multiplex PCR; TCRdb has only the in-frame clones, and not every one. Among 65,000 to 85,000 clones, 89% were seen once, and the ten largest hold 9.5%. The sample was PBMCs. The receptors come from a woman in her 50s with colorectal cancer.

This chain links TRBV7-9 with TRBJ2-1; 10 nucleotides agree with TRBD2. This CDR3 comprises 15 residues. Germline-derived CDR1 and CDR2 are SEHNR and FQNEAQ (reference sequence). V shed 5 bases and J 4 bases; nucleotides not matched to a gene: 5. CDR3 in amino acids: CASSGSGGAYNEQFF. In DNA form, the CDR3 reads TGTGCCAGCAGCGGAAGCGGGGGGGCGTACAATGAGCAGTTCTTC.

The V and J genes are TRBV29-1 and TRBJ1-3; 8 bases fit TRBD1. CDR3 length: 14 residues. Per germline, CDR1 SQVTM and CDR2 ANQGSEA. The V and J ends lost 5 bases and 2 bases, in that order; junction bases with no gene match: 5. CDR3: CSVLYRGAGNTIYF. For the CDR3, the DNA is TGCAGCGTTCTATACAGGGGGGCTGGAAACACCATATATTTT.

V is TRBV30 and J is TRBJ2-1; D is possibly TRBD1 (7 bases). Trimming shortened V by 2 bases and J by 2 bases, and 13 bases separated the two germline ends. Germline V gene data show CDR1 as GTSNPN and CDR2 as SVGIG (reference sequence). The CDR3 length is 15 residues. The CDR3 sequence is CAWSPQGGAYNEQFF. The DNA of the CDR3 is TGTGCCTGGAGTCCTCAGGGGGGAGCCTACAATGAGCAGTTCTTC.

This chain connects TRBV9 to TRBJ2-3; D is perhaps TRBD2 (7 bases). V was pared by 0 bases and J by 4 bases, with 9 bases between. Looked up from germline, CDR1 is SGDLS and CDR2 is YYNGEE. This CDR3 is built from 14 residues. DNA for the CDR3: TGTGCCAGCAGCGTAGGGGGGGGCGCAGATACGCAGTATTTT. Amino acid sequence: CASSVGGGADTQYF.

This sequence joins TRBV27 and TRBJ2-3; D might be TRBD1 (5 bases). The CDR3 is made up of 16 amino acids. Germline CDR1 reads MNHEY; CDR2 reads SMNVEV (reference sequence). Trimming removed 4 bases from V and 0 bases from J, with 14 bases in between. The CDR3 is CASSSLRQFSTDTQYF. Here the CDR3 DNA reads TGTGCCAGCAGTTCCCTCCGACAGTTTAGCACAGATACGCAGTATTTT.

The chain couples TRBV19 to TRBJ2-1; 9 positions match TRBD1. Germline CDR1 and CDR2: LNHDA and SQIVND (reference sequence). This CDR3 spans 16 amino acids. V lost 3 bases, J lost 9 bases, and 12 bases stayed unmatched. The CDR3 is CASSMGWGQGRTEQFF. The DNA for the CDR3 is TGTGCCAGTAGTATGGGTTGGGGACAGGGACGGACTGAGCAGTTCTTC.

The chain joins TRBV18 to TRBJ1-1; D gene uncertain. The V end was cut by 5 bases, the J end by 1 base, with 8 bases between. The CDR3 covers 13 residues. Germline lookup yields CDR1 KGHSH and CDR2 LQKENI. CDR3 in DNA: TGTGCCAGCTCAACCGGGGAGAACACTGAAGCTTTCTTT. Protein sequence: CASSTGENTEAFF.

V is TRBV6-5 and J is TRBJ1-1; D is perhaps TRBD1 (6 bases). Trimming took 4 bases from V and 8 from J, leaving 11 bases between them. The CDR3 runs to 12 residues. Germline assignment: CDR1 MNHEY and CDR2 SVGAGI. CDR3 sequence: CASSSTGAEAFF. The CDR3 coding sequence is TGTGCCAGCAGTTCCACGGGGGCCGAAGCTTTCTTT.

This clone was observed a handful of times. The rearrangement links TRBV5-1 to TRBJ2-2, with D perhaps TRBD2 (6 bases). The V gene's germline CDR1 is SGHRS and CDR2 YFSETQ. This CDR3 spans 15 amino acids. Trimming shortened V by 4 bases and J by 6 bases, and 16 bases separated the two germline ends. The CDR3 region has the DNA TGCGCCAGCAGCGAGCCCGGGGAGGTAGCCGGGGAGCTGTTTTTT. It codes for CASSEPGEVAGELFF.

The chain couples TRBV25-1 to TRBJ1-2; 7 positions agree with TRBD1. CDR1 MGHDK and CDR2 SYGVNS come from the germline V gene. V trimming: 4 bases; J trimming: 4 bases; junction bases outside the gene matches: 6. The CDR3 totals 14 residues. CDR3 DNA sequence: TGTGCCAGCAGTGGCCGGGACAGAATCTATGGCTACACCTTC. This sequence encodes CASSGRDRIYGYTF.

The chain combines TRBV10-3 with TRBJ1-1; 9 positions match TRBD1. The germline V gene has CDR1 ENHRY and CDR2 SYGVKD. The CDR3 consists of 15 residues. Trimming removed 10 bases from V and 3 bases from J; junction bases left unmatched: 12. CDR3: CATTPSGTGYTEAFF. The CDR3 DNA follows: TGTGCCACCACCCCGTCCGGGACAGGGTACACTGAAGCTTTCTTT.

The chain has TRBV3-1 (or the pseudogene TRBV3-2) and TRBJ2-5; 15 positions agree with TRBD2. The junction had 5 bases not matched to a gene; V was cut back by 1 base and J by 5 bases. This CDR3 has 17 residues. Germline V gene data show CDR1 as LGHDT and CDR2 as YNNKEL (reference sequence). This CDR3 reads CASSQGTSGGAEETQYF. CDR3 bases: TGTGCCAGCAGCCAAGGGACTAGCGGGGGGGCCGAGGAGACCCAGTACTTC.

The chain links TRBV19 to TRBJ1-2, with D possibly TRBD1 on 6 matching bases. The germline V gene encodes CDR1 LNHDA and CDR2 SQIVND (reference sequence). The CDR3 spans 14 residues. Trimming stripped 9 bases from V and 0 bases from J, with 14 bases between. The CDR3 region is CASQRQATNYGYTF. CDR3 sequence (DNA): TGTGCCAGCCAACGACAGGCCACTAACTATGGCTACACCTTC. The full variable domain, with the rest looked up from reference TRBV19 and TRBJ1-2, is DGGITQSPKYLFRKEGQNVTLSCEQNLNHDAMYWYRQDPGQGLRLIYYSQIVNDFQKGDIAEGYSVSREKKESFPLTVTSAQKNPTAFYLCASQRQATNYGYTFGSGTRLTVV.

CDR3 nucleotides: TGTGCCAGCAGTTTGTGGCAGGACACTGAAGCTTTCTTT. Its protein product is CASSLWQDTEAFF. The chain links TRBV12-3 or TRBV12-4 to TRBJ1-1; D not certain. V was pared by 3 bases and J by 3 bases, with 8 bases between. The length of the CDR3 is 13 residues.

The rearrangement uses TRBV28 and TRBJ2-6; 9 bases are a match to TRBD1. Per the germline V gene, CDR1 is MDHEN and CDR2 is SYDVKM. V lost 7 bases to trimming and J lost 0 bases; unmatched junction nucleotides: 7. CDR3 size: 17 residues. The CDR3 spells CASTLDRGLSGANVLTF. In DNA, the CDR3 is TGTGCCAGCACCCTGGACAGGGGACTCTCTGGGGCCAACGTCCTGACTTTC.

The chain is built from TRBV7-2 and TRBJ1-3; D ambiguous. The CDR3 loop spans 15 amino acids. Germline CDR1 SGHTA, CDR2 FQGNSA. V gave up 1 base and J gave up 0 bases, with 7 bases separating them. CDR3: CASSLGDVSGNTIYF. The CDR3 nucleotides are TGTGCCAGCAGCTTAGGTGACGTCTCTGGAAACACCATATATTTT.

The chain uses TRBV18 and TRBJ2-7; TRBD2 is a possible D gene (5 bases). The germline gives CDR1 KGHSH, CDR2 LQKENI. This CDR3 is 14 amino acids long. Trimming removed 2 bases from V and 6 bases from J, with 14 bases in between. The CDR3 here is CASSPNEGAVEQYV. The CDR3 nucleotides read TGTGCCAGCTCACCAAACGAGGGAGCGGTCGAGCAGTACGTC.

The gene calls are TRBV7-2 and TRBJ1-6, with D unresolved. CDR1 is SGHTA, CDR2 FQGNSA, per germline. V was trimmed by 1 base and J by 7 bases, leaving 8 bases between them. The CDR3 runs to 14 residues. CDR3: CASSLVAENSPLHF. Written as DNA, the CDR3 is TGTGCCAGCAGCTTAGTGGCCGAGAATTCACCCCTCCACTTT.

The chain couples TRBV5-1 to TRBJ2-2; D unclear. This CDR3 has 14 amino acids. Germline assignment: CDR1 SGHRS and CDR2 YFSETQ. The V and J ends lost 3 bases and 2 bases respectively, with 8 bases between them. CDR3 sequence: CASSSRSNTGELFF. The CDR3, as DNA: TGCGCCAGCAGCTCCCGCTCCAACACCGGGGAGCTGTTTTTT.

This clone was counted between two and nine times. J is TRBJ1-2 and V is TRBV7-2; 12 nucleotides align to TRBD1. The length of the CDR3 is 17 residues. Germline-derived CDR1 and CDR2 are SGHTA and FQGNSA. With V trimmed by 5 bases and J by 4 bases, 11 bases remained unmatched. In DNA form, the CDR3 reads TGTGCCAGCAGCAAAGCCGGGACAGGGGGCAAGGGCTATGGCTACACCTTC. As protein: CASSKAGTGGKGYGYTF.